Each of the 17 T cell receptor beta chains below was sequenced from the same sample in a study of T-cell memory formation after mild COVID-19. TCRdb processed the 5' RACE reads anew with MiXCR; each CDR3 protein has one entry. The profile shows approximately 240,000 distinct CDR3 sequences, about 17% of them singletons. Sequencing used PBMCs or a T cell subset sorted from them (not recorded which). The receptors were sampled from a young man who had mild COVID-19 (a few samples of this study predate the infection). Cell type and time point are not known.

The rearrangement links TRBV5-6 to TRBJ2-3; 7 bases fit TRBD1. Germline assignment: CDR1 SGHDT and CDR2 YYEEEE. CDR3 length: 14 residues. After removal of 4 bases from V and 3 bases from J, the junction contained 5 bases not matched to a gene. For the CDR3, the DNA is TGTGCCAGCAGCATCCGGGACAGAACAGATACGCAGTATTTT. This gives the protein CASSIRDRTDTQYF.

This clonotype was seen at least ten times. The gene calls are TRBV4-2 and TRBJ1-5, with D possibly being TRBD1 (6 bases). Germline assignment: CDR1 LGHNA and CDR2 YNFKEQ. V was shortened by 4 bases and J by 4 bases, with 20 bases between the two germline ends. The CDR3 is made up of 17 amino acids. The CDR3 spells CASSLSTGEASNQPQHF. The CDR3 DNA sequence: TGTGCCAGCAGCCTTTCGACAGGCGAGGCCTCAAATCAGCCCCAGCATTTT.

J is TRBJ2-1 and V is TRBV7-9; tentatively, D is TRBD1 (5 bases). Germline V CDR1 and CDR2: SEHNR, FQNEAQ (reference sequence). V was shortened by 5 bases and J by 8 bases, with 7 bases between the two germline ends. This CDR3 has 11 residues. DNA for the CDR3: TGTGCCAGCAGCCGGACACATGAGCAGTTCTTC. This translates into CASSRTHEQFF.

This chain's CDR3 is CASKLGRETQYF. The CDR3 DNA follows: TGTGCCAGCAAGTTAGGGCGGGAGACCCAGTACTTC. The V call is TRBV2, the J call TRBJ2-5; D is unclear. The CDR3 is made up of 12 amino acids. Deletions cut 7 bases from V and 5 bases from J, with 11 bases between. Germline values: CDR1 SNHLY, CDR2 FYNNEI.

In nucleotides, the CDR3 is TGTGCCAGCAGTTACACAACAGAAAGCTCTGGAAACACCATATATTTT. As protein: CASSYTTESSGNTIYF. V gene TRBV6-6 combines with J gene TRBJ1-3, with D uncertain. V lost 2 bases and J lost 0, with 11 bases in between. The length of the CDR3 is 16 residues. Germline values: CDR1 MNHNY, CDR2 SVGAGI (reference sequence).

The table lists this clonotype with a few counts. The V and J genes are TRBV21-1 and TRBJ2-2. TRBV21-1 corresponds to a pseudogene. The CDR3 consists of 14 residues. The CDR3 region is CASSKGCGGGELFF. The CDR3 DNA follows: TGTGCCAGCAGCAAAGGATGTGGCGGCGGGGAGCTGTTTTTT.

This clonotype was recorded a few times. This chain links TRBV12-3 or TRBV12-4 with TRBJ2-3; 9 nucleotides line up with TRBD2. This CDR3 has 14 amino acids. Trimming took 6 bases from V and 5 from J; bases not matched to a gene: 6. Here the CDR3 reads CASSRGGGGDTQYF. CDR3 bases: TGTGCCAGCAGCCGCGGGGGGGGCGGAGATACGCAGTATTTT.

V gene TRBV6-2 or TRBV6-3 combines with J gene TRBJ2-2, with TRBD2 matching over 8 bases. V lost 7 bases and J lost 6; bases outside the gene matches: 7. The germline CDR1 and CDR2 sequences are MNHEY and SVGEGT. This CDR3 contains 14 residues. In nucleotides, the CDR3 is TGTGCCAGCACCCTTAGCGGGGCCGCCGGGGAGCTGTTTTTT. It is translated as CASTLSGAAGELFF.

The chain joins TRBV7-2 to TRBJ1-1; a possible D gene is TRBD1 (5 bases). V lost 1 base and J lost 11, with 11 bases in between. Germline V gene lookup returns CDR1 SGHTA and CDR2 FQGNSA. The CDR3 has 12 residues. The CDR3 DNA sequence: TGTGCCAGCAGCTTAGTCACGGGGCGGGCTTTCTTT. This translates into CASSLVTGRAFF.

This clonotype was picked up a small number of times. The rearrangement joins TRBV20-1 to TRBJ2-3, with 9 bases identical to TRBD1. Losses at the gene ends were 6 bases for V and 1 base for J; bases not matched to a gene: 8. Germline CDR1 is DFQATT and CDR2 is SNEGSKA (reference sequence). CDR3 length: 15 residues. DNA for the CDR3: TGCAGTGCGATCACAGGGGGCAGAGGCACAGATACGCAGTATTTT. Its protein is CSAITGGRGTDTQYF.

This clonotype has a handful of counts. The V gene is TRBV4-2, the J gene TRBJ1-2; D unclear. Germline assignment: CDR1 LGHNA and CDR2 YNFKEQ. Trimming took 0 bases from V and 7 from J, leaving 18 bases between them. This CDR3 spans 16 amino acids. CDR3 bases: TGTGCCAGCAGCCAAGATCCGGGATTCGCGATAGGTGGCTACACCTTC. Translation: CASSQDPGFAIGGYTF.

This clonotype was detected once. V usage is TRBV12-3 or TRBV12-4 and J usage is TRBJ2-1, with D perhaps being TRBD1 or TRBD2 (5 bases each). The V and J ends lost 6 bases and 8 bases respectively, with 8 bases between them. The CDR3 extends over 11 amino acids. The CDR3 is CASRGEYEQFF. CDR3 bases: TGTGCCAGCAGGGGGGAGTATGAGCAGTTCTTC.

A few counts support this clonotype. The rearrangement links TRBV7-2 to TRBJ1-5; 7 positions agree with TRBD1. With 5 bases clipped from V and 2 bases from J, the junction kept 6 bases outside the gene matches. The CDR3 spans 15 residues. Germline V CDR1 and CDR2: SGHTA, FQGNSA. For the CDR3, the DNA is TGTGCCAGCAGCCAGACAGGGAGTGGCAATCAGCCCCAGCATTTT. Translated, it gives CASSQTGSGNQPQHF.

The chain couples TRBV19 to TRBJ1-5, with D maybe TRBD1 (5 bases). Trimming stripped 3 bases from V and 1 base from J, with 13 bases between. Germline CDR1 is LNHDA and CDR2 is SQIVND (reference sequence). The CDR3 is 16 residues long. The CDR3 DNA reads as TGTGCCAGTAGTATTCGGCAGGGTTCGAGCAATCAGCCCCAGCATTTT. Amino acid sequence: CASSIRQGSSNQPQHF.

In its sample, this clonotype was seen a few times. This sequence joins TRBV5-1 and TRBJ1-1, with a tentative D call TRBD1 (5 bases). The V end was cut by 4 bases, the J end by 4 bases, with 17 bases between. Germline values: CDR1 SGHRS, CDR2 YFSETQ. This CDR3 comprises 15 residues. Here the CDR3 reads CASSPGGVSGTEAFF. Here the CDR3 DNA reads TGCGCCAGCAGCCCGGGGGGGGTGTCGGGCACTGAAGCTTTCTTT.

This chain connects TRBV20-1 to TRBJ2-1, with D uncertain. CDR1 and CDR2 (germline): DFQATT, SNEGSKA (reference sequence). The V end lost 4 bases, the J end lost 7 bases, and 5 bases lay between the germline ends. The CDR3 consists of 10 residues. The CDR3 DNA reads as TGCAGTGCTATGGGTAATGAGCAGTTCTTC. This gives the protein CSAMGNEQFF.

The chain links TRBV5-1 to TRBJ2-3, with 9 positions matching TRBD2. The CDR3 spans 16 residues. V dropped 5 bases and J dropped 1; count of bases not matched to a gene: 8. Germline V gene data show CDR1 as SGHRS and CDR2 as YFSETQ. The CDR3 DNA sequence: TGCGCCAGCAGGGATAGCGGGGGATTTGGCACAGATACGCAGTATTTT. Its protein is CASRDSGGFGTDTQYF.